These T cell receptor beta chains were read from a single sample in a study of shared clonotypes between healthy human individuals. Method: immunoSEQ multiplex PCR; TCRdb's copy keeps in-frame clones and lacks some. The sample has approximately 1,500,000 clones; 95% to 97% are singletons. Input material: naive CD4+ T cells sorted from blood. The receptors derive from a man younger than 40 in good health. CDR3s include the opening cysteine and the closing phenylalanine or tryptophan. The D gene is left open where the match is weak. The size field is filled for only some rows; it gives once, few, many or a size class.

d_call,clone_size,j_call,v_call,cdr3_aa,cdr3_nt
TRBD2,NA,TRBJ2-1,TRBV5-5,CASSSAGGPRYNEQFF,TGTGCCAGCAGCTCAGCGGGAGGGCCGAGGTACAATGAGCAGTTCTTC
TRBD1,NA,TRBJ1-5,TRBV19,CASTDRGSRWKPQHF,TGTGCCAGTACCGACAGGGGTTCCCGTTGGAAGCCCCAGCATTTT
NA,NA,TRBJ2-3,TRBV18,CASSPKGRHADTQYF,TGTGCCAGCTCACCTAAGGGACGGCACGCTGATACGCAGTATTTT
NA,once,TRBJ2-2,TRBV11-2,CASRPGTNRNTGELFF,TGTGCCAGCAGACCCGGGACCAACCGGAACACCGGGGAGCTGTTTTTT
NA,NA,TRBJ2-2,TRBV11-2,CASSLDLQGPRGELFF,TGTGCCAGCAGCTTAGATCTCCAGGGACCCAGGGGGGAGCTGTTTTTT
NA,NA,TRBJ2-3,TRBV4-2,CASSPGGTGEPDTQYF,TGTGCCAGCAGCCCCGGAGGTACGGGAGAGCCAGATACGCAGTATTTT
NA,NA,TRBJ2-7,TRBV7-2,CASSLVLRSYEQYF,TGTGCCAGCAGCTTAGTTTTGAGGTCCTACGAGCAGTACTTC
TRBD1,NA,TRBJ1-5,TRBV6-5,CASRGTGSSNQPQHF,TGTGCCAGCAGGGGGACAGGCAGTAGCAATCAGCCCCAGCATTTT
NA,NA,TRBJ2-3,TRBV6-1,CASSEAGSTDTQYF,TGTGCCAGCAGTGAAGCGGGAAGCACAGATACGCAGTATTTT
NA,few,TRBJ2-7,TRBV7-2,CASSPSYEQYF,TGTGCCAGCAGCCCCTCCTACGAGCAGTACTTC
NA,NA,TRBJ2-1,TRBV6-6,CASSFRQAYNEQFF,TGTGCCAGCAGTTTTAGGCAGGCGTACAATGAGCAGTTCTTC
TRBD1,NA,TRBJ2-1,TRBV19,CASSGNGQGGMFF,TGTGCCAGTAGTGGAAACGGACAGGGGGGCATGTTCTTC
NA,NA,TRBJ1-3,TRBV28,CASREYRDFGNTIYF,TGTGCCAGCAGGGAATACAGGGATTTTGGAAACACCATATATTTT
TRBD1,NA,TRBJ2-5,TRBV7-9,CASRRRQGLETQYF,TGTGCCAGCAGGCGCAGACAGGGGTTAGAGACCCAGTACTTC
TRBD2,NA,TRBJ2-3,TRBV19,CASSISGLAGGTTTDTQYF,TGTGCCAGTAGTATCTCGGGACTAGCGGGAGGAACTACCACAGATACGCAGTATTTT
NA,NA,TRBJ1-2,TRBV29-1,CSVEPGGLGYTF,TGCAGCGTTGAACCCGGGGGGCTGGGCTACACCTTC
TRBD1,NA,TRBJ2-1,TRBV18,CASSPTGEGEQFF,TGTGCCAGCTCACCAACAGGGGAAGGTGAGCAGTTCTTC
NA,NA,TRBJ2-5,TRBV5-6,CASSLKRTRETQYF,TGTGCCAGCAGCTTGAAGCGGACAAGGGAGACCCAGTACTTC
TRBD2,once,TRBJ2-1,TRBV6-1,CASSELAGPINEQFF,TGTGCCAGCAGTGAACTAGCGGGGCCGATCAATGAGCAGTTCTTC
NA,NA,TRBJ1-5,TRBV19,CASRGEAILQPQHF,TGTGCCAGTAGAGGTGAGGCGATCTTACAGCCCCAGCATTTT
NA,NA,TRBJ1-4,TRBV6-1,CASSEERPARKLFF,TGTGCCAGCAGTGAAGAACGGCCTGCCCGAAAACTGTTTTTT
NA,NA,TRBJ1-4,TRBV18,CASSHRDGNEKLFF,TGTGCCAGCTCACACCGGGACGGCAATGAAAAACTGTTTTTT
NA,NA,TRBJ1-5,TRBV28,CASSSGSQPQHF,TGTGCCAGCAGTTCCGGTAGTCAGCCCCAGCATTTT
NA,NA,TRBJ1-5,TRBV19,CASSMYVANQPQHF,TGTGCCAGTAGTATGTACGTTGCCAATCAGCCCCAGCATTTT
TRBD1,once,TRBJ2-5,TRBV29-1,CSVGLNRGRETQYF,TGCAGCGTTGGACTGAACAGGGGGCGAGAGACCCAGTACTTC
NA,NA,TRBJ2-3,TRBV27,CASSLLGTPVTDTQYF,TGTGCCAGCAGTTTATTGGGGACACCAGTCACAGATACGCAGTATTTT
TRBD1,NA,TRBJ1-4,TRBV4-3,CASSQEGTDNEKLFF,TGCGCCAGCAGCCAAGAAGGGACAGACAATGAAAAACTGTTTTTT
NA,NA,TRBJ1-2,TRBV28,CASSFRGFSYGYTF,TGTGCCAGCAGTTTTCGAGGTTTCTCCTATGGCTACACCTTC
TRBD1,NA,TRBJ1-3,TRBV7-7,CASSPGTGYSGNTIYF,TGTGCCAGCAGCCCCGGGACAGGGTACTCTGGAAACACCATATATTTT
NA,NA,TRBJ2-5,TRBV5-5,CASSLGGRETQYF,TGTGCCAGCAGCTTGGGAGGGCGAGAGACCCAGTACTTC
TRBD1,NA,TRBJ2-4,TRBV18,CASSPQQGNFKNIQYF,TGTGCCAGCTCACCACAACAGGGGAATTTCAAAAACATTCAGTACTTC
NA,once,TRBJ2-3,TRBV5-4,CASSPKGGSTDTQYF,TGTGCCAGCAGCCCGAAGGGCGGGAGCACAGATACGCAGTATTTT
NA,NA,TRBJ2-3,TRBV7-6,CASSFGQFTDTQYF,TGTGCCAGCAGCTTTGGACAGTTTACAGATACGCAGTATTTT
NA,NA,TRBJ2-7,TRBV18,CASSPLGVGDEQYF,TGTGCCAGCTCACCCCTGGGTGTCGGGGACGAGCAGTACTTC
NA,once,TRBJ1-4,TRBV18,CASSQDSSNEKLFF,TGTGCCAGCTCTCAGGACAGTTCTAATGAAAAACTGTTTTTT
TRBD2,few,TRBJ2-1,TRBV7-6,CASSVTSGSANEQFF,TGTGCCAGCAGCGTTACTAGCGGGAGTGCCAATGAGCAGTTCTTC
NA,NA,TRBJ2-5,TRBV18,CASSLDLGETQYF,TGTGCCAGCTCACTGGACTTGGGAGAGACCCAGTACTTC
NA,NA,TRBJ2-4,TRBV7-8,CASSLRGVKNIQYF,TGTGCCAGCAGCTTACGGGGTGTCAAAAACATTCAGTACTTC
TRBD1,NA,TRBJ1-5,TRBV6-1,CASSVDRISNQPQHF,TGTGCCAGCAGTGTGGACAGGATCAGCAATCAGCCCCAGCATTTT